Below, 30 T cell receptor beta chains from the same sample are listed, as sequenced in a study of cytomegalovirus exposure and HLA in healthy donors. The PCR made use of 60 Vbeta and 13 Jbeta primers. Libraries were prepared by immunoSEQ multiplex PCR; TCRdb keeps only in-frame clonotypes and omits some of them. The sample has some 120,000 clones, approximately 80% seen once. The specimen sequenced was PBMCs. The receptors stem from a man aged 30 to 39 in good health and CMV-seropositive.

This clone was observed once. The DNA for the CDR3 is TGTGCCAGCAGCTTGGCTTGGGGCGAGCAGTACGTC. This encodes CASSLAWGEQYV. The chain has TRBV5-5 and TRBJ2-7; no definite D call. V was shortened by 0 bases and J by 6 bases, with 7 bases between the two germline ends. The CDR3 totals 12 residues. CDR1 is SGHKS and CDR2 is YYEKEE in the germline V gene (reference sequence).

This chain uses TRBV10-3 with TRBJ1-2, with TRBD1 identical over 12 bases. The ends lost 4 bases at V and 4 bases at J; junction bases unmatched: 4. CDR3 length: 15 residues. Germline loops: CDR1 ENHRY, CDR2 SYGVKD. Here the CDR3 reads CAISGPGQGAYGYTF. The DNA of the CDR3 is TGTGCCATCAGTGGTCCGGGACAGGGGGCCTATGGCTACACCTTC.

The V gene is TRBV11-2, the J gene TRBJ2-1; 8 nucleotides match TRBD2. CDR3 length: 18 amino acids. Germline V gene data show CDR1 as SGHAT and CDR2 as FQNNGV. J gave up 2 bases and V 0 bases, and 9 bases lay outside the gene matches. CDR3 sequence (DNA): TGTGCCAGCAGCTTAGACGGGAGCGGGAGAGGCCCCTACAATGAGCAGTTCTTC. This codes for CASSLDGSGRGPYNEQFF.

CDR3 sequence reads: CASSFARAGNTIYF. Written as DNA, the CDR3 is TGTGCCAGCAGCTTTGCCAGGGCTGGAAACACCATATATTTT. This chain links TRBV7-9 with TRBJ1-3; TRBD1 is a possible D gene (5 bases). Looked up from germline, CDR1 is SEHNR and CDR2 is FQNEAQ (reference sequence). The CDR3 loop spans 14 amino acids. The V and J ends lost 3 bases and 2 bases respectively, with 8 bases between them.

This rearrangement joins TRBV9 to TRBJ2-1; weak D call: TRBD2 (5 bases). V was clipped by 0 bases and J by 1 base, with 11 bases between them. This CDR3 region has 16 residues. Germline V gives CDR1 SGDLS, CDR2 YYNGEE. The CDR3 region has the DNA TGTGCCAGCAGCGTAGCCCCGGGGTCTTCCTACAATGAGCAGTTCTTC. It is translated as CASSVAPGSSYNEQFF.

In nucleotides, the CDR3 is TGTGCCAGCAGTGTCCTAGCGGGAGCCGATAATGAGCAGTTCTTC. Protein product: CASSVLAGADNEQFF. The chain is built from TRBV25-1 and TRBJ2-1, with 10 bases aligning to TRBD2. This CDR3 spans 15 amino acids. Looked up from germline, CDR1 is MGHDK and CDR2 is SYGVNS. V shed 4 bases and J 7 bases; nucleotides not matched to a gene: 7.

V usage is TRBV5-6 and J usage is TRBJ2-5, with a weak D call TRBD1 (6 bases). V lost 4 bases, J lost 2 bases, and 9 bases lay in between. This CDR3 is 13 amino acids long. Germline values: CDR1 SGHDT, CDR2 YYEEEE. CDR3 nucleotide sequence: TGTGCCAGCAGCCCGGACAGACAAGAGACCCAGTACTTC. Its protein product is CASSPDRQETQYF.

V usage is TRBV18 and J usage is TRBJ2-2; TRBD1 agrees at 7 bases. This CDR3 is 15 amino acids long. The trim removed 3 bases at V and 0 bases at J, leaving 1 base unmatched. Germline values: CDR1 KGHSH, CDR2 LQKENI. CDR3 region: CASSPGTANTGELFF. The DNA of the CDR3 is TGTGCCAGCTCACCCGGGACAGCGAACACCGGGGAGCTGTTTTTT.

The V gene is TRBV5-5, the J gene TRBJ2-3; no reliable D call. The CDR3 spans 15 residues. V lost 2 bases, J lost 0 bases, and 10 bases lay in between. From germline, CDR1 is SGHKS and CDR2 YYEKEE (reference sequence). CDR3: CASSLARWSTDTQYF. The CDR3 region has the DNA TGTGCCAGCAGCTTAGCAAGATGGAGCACAGATACGCAGTATTTT.

This clone is a singleton in its sample. The genes are TRBV5-1 and TRBJ2-5, with D tentatively TRBD2 (6 bases). CDR3 length: 13 amino acids. Germline V gives CDR1 SGHRS, CDR2 YFSETQ. The germline V and J ends were trimmed by 7 bases and 5 bases, with 15 bases remaining between them. CDR3 protein: CASGQGGLETQYF. The CDR3 nucleotides are TGCGCCAGCGGCCAGGGAGGATTGGAGACCCAGTACTTC.

The chain has TRBV25-1 and TRBJ2-1; 9 bases are a match to TRBD2. The CDR3 is made up of 17 amino acids. The junction had 8 bases not matched to a gene; V was cut back by 1 base and J by 4 bases. CDR1 and CDR2 from the germline V gene are MGHDK and SYGVNS. The CDR3 is CASSEWGSGRGYNEQFF. In DNA, the CDR3 is TGTGCCAGCAGTGAATGGGGTAGCGGGAGAGGATACAATGAGCAGTTCTTC.

The gene calls are TRBV28 and TRBJ2-2; no reliable D call. Trimming removed 5 bases at V and 3 bases at J, with 4 bases between. The CDR3 loop spans 12 amino acids. The germline gives CDR1 MDHEN, CDR2 SYDVKM. For the CDR3, the DNA is TGTGCCAGCAGTCAGTACACCGGGGAGCTGTTTTTT. It codes for CASSQYTGELFF. Supplemented by reference TRBV28 and TRBJ2-2, the full variable domain reads DVKVTQSSRYLVKRTGEKVFLECVQDMDHENMFWYRQDPGLGLRLIYFSYDVKMKEKGDIPEGYSVSREKKERFSLILESASTNQTSMYLCASSQYTGELFFGEGSRLTVL.

V and J are TRBV7-9 and TRBJ2-7; D perhaps matches TRBD2 (5 bases). Trimming left V 1 base short and J 6 bases short, with 10 bases between. The CDR3 totals 13 residues. Germline V gene data show CDR1 as SEHNR and CDR2 as FQNEAQ (reference sequence). The CDR3 DNA sequence: TGTGCCAGCAGCTTAGGGGCGAGGGTCGAGCAGTACTTC. Protein sequence: CASSLGARVEQYF. Using reference TRBV7-9 and TRBJ2-7 for the parts outside the CDR3, the full variable domain is DTGVSQNPRHKITKRGQNVTFRCDPISEHNRLYWYRQTLGQGPEFLTYFQNEAQLEKSRLLSDRFSAERPKGSFSTLEIQRTEQGDSAMYLCASSLGARVEQYFGPGTRLTVT.

This clone occurred a few times. The DNA for the CDR3 is TGTGCCAGCAGTTACTGGGGGGAAGAGACCCAGTACTTC. Translation gives CASSYWGEETQYF. This rearrangement joins TRBV6-5 to TRBJ2-5, with D perhaps matching TRBD2 (6 bases). Per the germline V gene, CDR1 is MNHEY and CDR2 is SVGAGI. The CDR3 loop spans 13 amino acids. V was trimmed by 1 base and J by 3 bases, leaving 6 bases between them.

The chain links TRBV20-1 to TRBJ2-1; D might be TRBD2 (5 bases). Between the trimmed V and J ends, which lost 6 bases and 8 bases, there was a span of 11 bases. Germline assignment: CDR1 DFQATT and CDR2 SNEGSKA (reference sequence). The CDR3 totals 11 residues. DNA for the CDR3: TGCAGTGCAACCAAGGGAGATGAGCAGTTCTTC. This encodes CSATKGDEQFF.

This clone was counted a single time. The chain uses TRBV19 and TRBJ1-1, with D hard to call. Trimming pared 3 bases from V and 3 bases from J, leaving 14 bases between. CDR3 size: 15 residues. Germline CDR1 and CDR2: LNHDA and SQIVND (reference sequence). The CDR3: CASSIGRLQYTEAFF. CDR3 nucleotides: TGTGCCAGTAGTATCGGCAGGCTACAATACACTGAAGCTTTCTTT.

The V gene is TRBV19, the J gene TRBJ2-1; TRBD2 agrees at 9 bases. The V gene's germline CDR1 is LNHDA and CDR2 SQIVND (reference sequence). J lost 3 bases, V lost 2 bases, and 2 bases had no gene match. CDR3 length equals 15 residues. CDR3 in DNA: TGTGCCAGTAGTATAAGACTAGCGGACTACAATGAGCAGTTCTTC. Its protein is CASSIRLADYNEQFF.

V and J are TRBV27 and TRBJ1-1; possibly TRBD1 for D (6 bases). Trimming took off 4 bases at V and 1 base at J, with 13 bases between the two ends. The V gene's germline CDR1 is MNHEY and CDR2 SMNVEV (reference sequence). The CDR3 totals 15 residues. CDR3 sequence reads: CASSSGVLRNTEAFF. The CDR3 region has the DNA TGTGCCAGCAGTTCAGGGGTACTTCGGAACACTGAAGCTTTCTTT.

As DNA, the CDR3 is TGTGCCAGCAGTAAACATCCGGGACAGCAAGAGACCCAGTACTTC. Its translation: CASSKHPGQQETQYF. J is TRBJ2-5 and V is TRBV6-7, with 7 bases lining up with TRBD1. TRBV6-7 is an open reading frame whose function is uncertain. Trimming took 5 bases from V and 2 from J; bases not matched to a gene: 8. The CDR3 runs 15 residues.

Concerning this clone: Other DNA sequences of this sample code for an identical CDR3. The chain carries TRBV27 and TRBJ2-1, with 9 bases matching TRBD2. From germline, CDR1 is MNHEY and CDR2 SMNVEV (reference sequence). V was pared by 5 bases and J by 0 bases, with 5 bases of the junction left unmatched. The CDR3 totals 16 residues. In nucleotides, the CDR3 is TGTGCCAGCAGTAGACTAGCGGTCAGCTCCTACAATGAGCAGTTCTTC. Its translation: CASSRLAVSSYNEQFF.

The J gene is TRBJ2-1, the V gene TRBV5-5; possibly TRBD1 for D (6 bases). The CDR3 extends over 14 amino acids. Germline V gene sequence: CDR1 SGHKS, CDR2 YYEKEE (reference sequence). Trimming left V 7 bases short and J 6 bases short, with 17 bases between. The CDR3 bases are TGTGCCAGCTGGGGCAGGGGCCGGGGCAATGAGCAGTTCTTC. It codes for CASWGRGRGNEQFF.

The rearrangement uses TRBV11-3 and TRBJ1-1; tentatively, D is TRBD1 (5 bases). The CDR3 runs to 13 residues. Germline V lookup: CDR1 SGHNT, CDR2 YENEEA. Trimming pared 3 bases from V and 1 base from J, leaving 6 bases between. The CDR3 loop reads CASSLDKNTEAFF. CDR3 DNA sequence: TGTGCCAGCAGCTTGGACAAGAACACTGAAGCTTTCTTT.

The CDR3 protein is CASSDPGTVLGGYTF. CDR3 nucleotides: TGTGCCAGCAGCGACCCCGGGACAGTCCTGGGTGGCTACACCTTC. The chain links TRBV7-9 to TRBJ1-2, with TRBD1 identical over 7 bases. From germline, CDR1 is SEHNR and CDR2 FQNEAQ (reference sequence). V was pared by 5 bases and J by 7 bases, with 13 bases of the junction left unmatched. This CDR3 spans 15 amino acids.

The V call is TRBV30, the J call TRBJ1-4; D is undetermined. Trimming left V 2 bases short and J 10 bases short, with 11 bases between. The CDR3 has 12 amino acids. The germline V gene has CDR1 GTSNPN and CDR2 SVGIG (reference sequence). CDR3 protein: CAWSPLTGKLFF. The DNA of the CDR3 is TGTGCCTGGAGTCCCCTCACCGGAAAACTGTTTTTT.

The chain joins TRBV4-1 to TRBJ2-1; maybe TRBD2 (7 bases). The germline V and J ends were trimmed by 2 bases and 7 bases, with 15 bases remaining between them. Germline CDR1 and CDR2: MGHRA and YSYEKL. This CDR3 is built from 15 residues. CDR3 in DNA: TGCGCCAGCAGCCAATGGGGGGGGGCGGGTAATGAGCAGTTCTTC. It translates to CASSQWGGAGNEQFF.

The J gene is TRBJ2-3, the V gene TRBV27; no firm D call. The germline CDR1 and CDR2 sequences are MNHEY and SMNVEV (reference sequence). The CDR3 spans 14 residues. Trimming stripped 4 bases from V and 0 bases from J, with 8 bases between. CDR3 sequence reads: CASSSRSSTDTQYF. CDR3 nucleotide sequence: TGTGCCAGCAGTTCCAGATCTAGCACAGATACGCAGTATTTT.

The chain combines TRBV7-2 with TRBJ2-7; unclear D gene. With 0 bases removed from V and 2 bases from J, the gap between germline ends came to 11 bases. From germline, CDR1 is SGHTA and CDR2 FQGNSA. The CDR3 extends over 15 amino acids. Written as DNA, the CDR3 is TGTGCCAGCAGCTTAGCTTTCGCGACTCCCTACGAGCAGTACTTC. This codes for CASSLAFATPYEQYF. Supplemented by reference TRBV7-2 and TRBJ2-7, the full variable domain reads GAGVSQSPSNKVTEKGKDVELRCDPISGHTALYWYRQSLGQGLEFLIYFQGNSAPDKSGLPSDRFSAERTGGSVSTLTIQRTQQEDSAVYLCASSLAFATPYEQYFGPGTRLTVT.

The chain uses TRBV19 and TRBJ2-5; D may be TRBD2 (6 bases). This CDR3 is 12 amino acids long. CDR1 and CDR2 from the germline V gene are LNHDA and SQIVND (reference sequence). V shed 4 bases and J shed 5 bases, with 8 bases lying between them. CDR3 region: CASSNRGETQYF. In nucleotides, the CDR3 is TGTGCCAGTAGTAACCGGGGGGAGACCCAGTACTTC.

This chain connects TRBV5-4 to TRBJ2-3; 7 bases fit TRBD2. The length of the CDR3 is 16 residues. V shed 1 base, J shed 2 bases, and the junction held 7 bases outside the gene matches. Per germline, CDR1 SGHNT and CDR2 YYREEE (reference sequence). CDR3 DNA sequence: TGTGCCAGCAGCTTGAGGCGGGGGAGCCCCACAGATACGCAGTATTTT. This translates into CASSLRRGSPTDTQYF. The variable domain in full, completed from reference TRBV5-4 and TRBJ2-3, reads ETGVTQSPTHLIKTRGQQVTLRCSSQSGHNTVSWYQQALGQGPQFIFQYYREEENGRGNFPPRFSGLQFPNYSSELNVNALELDDSALYLCASSLRRGSPTDTQYFGPGTRLTVL.

This rearrangement joins TRBV7-9 to TRBJ1-6; perhaps TRBD1 as D (6 bases). The CDR3 loop spans 15 amino acids. Germline lookup yields CDR1 SEHNR and CDR2 FQNEAQ (reference sequence). V lost 4 bases and J 7 bases, leaving 14 bases between the germline ends. The CDR3 spells CASSSLDRSNSPLHF. CDR3 nucleotide sequence: TGTGCCAGCAGCTCCCTAGACAGGTCAAATTCACCCCTCCACTTT.